The clone carrying this T cell receptor beta chain showed up just a few times. Extracted RNA was reverse transcribed, and the resulting cDNA served as sequencing template. Libraries were prepared by immunoSEQ multiplex PCR; TCRdb keeps only in-frame clonotypes and omits some of them. The sample lists about 220,000 clones; around 57% were seen once. This sample is drawn from a study of CD8+ T cells in alopecia areata. Germline V lookup: CDR1 SQVTM, CDR2 ANQGSEA. Trimming removed 8 bases at V and 3 bases at J, with 9 bases between. This CDR3 comprises 11 residues. Treatment denoted: oral pan-JAK inhibitor, 5-10 mg twice daily.

The source of this sequence is a human donor with alopecia areata. The chain combines TRBV29-1 with TRBJ2-3; a possible D gene is TRBD2 (5 bases). This material consisted of CD4+ T cells sorted from blood, taken at week 4, from a patient treated with tofacitinib. The CDR3 nucleotides read TGCAGCCAACTAGAGACAGATACGCAGTATTTT. Its translation: CSQLETDTQYF.